These 4 T cell receptor beta chains came from one sample sequenced in a study of blood T cell repertoires in COVID-19 (TCRdb year 2020). The library was produced with the immunoSEQ multiplex PCR assay. TCRdb took this table from immuneACCESS and kept in-frame rearrangements with V and J called. Such tables lack part of the clones; where checked against another copy, unresolved V genes explain under half of the gap, and the rest is unexplained. The sample table lists a few hundred thousand clones, more than 70% of them with a count of one. The ten largest clones capture around 0.98% of the sample. Sequencing was performed on peripheral blood. The receptor source for this set is a woman aged 40-49 years who had recovered from COVID-19.

The chain combines TRBV21-1 with TRBJ2-7; TRBD2, the D gene given by the table, was not confirmed from the DNA. TRBV21-1 is classified as a pseudogene. The CDR3 runs 12 residues. The CDR3 reads CASSRTRYEQYV. In nucleotides, the CDR3 is TGTGCCAGCAGCAGGACTCGGTACGAGCAGTACGTC.

The rearrangement joins TRBV30 to TRBJ1-3, with D possibly being TRBD1 (5 bases). The CDR3 contains 15 residues. Trimming took 4 bases from V and 1 from J, leaving 14 bases between them. Germline V gene data show CDR1 as GTSNPN and CDR2 as SVGIG (reference sequence). The CDR3 DNA sequence: TGTGCCTGGACCATGGGACTGGCGTCTGGAAACACCATATATTTT. It specifies CAWTMGLASGNTIYF. Together with reference TRBV30 and TRBJ1-3, the CDR3 gives the full variable domain: SQTIHQWPATLVQPVGSPLSLECTVEGTSNPNLYWYRQAAGRGLQLLFYSVGIGQISSEVPQNLSASRPQDRQFILSSKKLLLSDSGFYLCAWTMGLASGNTIYFGEGSWLTVV.

The rearrangement uses TRBV12-3 or TRBV12-4 and TRBJ2-3, with 7 bases that match TRBD1. The length of the CDR3 is 13 residues. Trimming cost V 7 bases and J 6 bases; bases outside gene matches: 7. The CDR3 region has the DNA TGTGCCAGCACCTTACAGGGGTGGGATACGCAGTATTTT. This codes for CASTLQGWDTQYF.

The chain recombines TRBV7-2 with TRBJ2-3; 7 bases are a match to TRBD2. J gave up 4 bases and V 1 base, and 8 bases lay outside the gene matches. Germline values: CDR1 SGHTA, CDR2 FQGNSA. This CDR3 region has 16 residues. The CDR3 is CASSLDLGGLADTQYF. CDR3 in DNA: TGTGCCAGCAGCTTAGATCTGGGGGGGTTGGCAGATACGCAGTATTTT. The full variable domain, its missing parts supplied by reference TRBV7-2 and TRBJ2-3, is GAGVSQSPSNKVTEKGKDVELRCDPISGHTALYWYRQSLGQGLEFLIYFQGNSAPDKSGLPSDRFSAERTGGSVSTLTIQRTQQEDSAVYLCASSLDLGGLADTQYFGPGTRLTVL.